The 4 T cell receptor beta chains reported below all come from one sample, sequenced in a study of blood T cell repertoires in COVID-19 (dated by TCRdb to between 2020 and 2021). Receptors were amplified or captured by the immunoSEQ multiplex PCR assay. TCRdb limited this immuneACCESS table to in-frame rearrangements with V and J called. A share of clones is missing; checked studies link under half to unresolved V genes, and the rest is unexplained. The sample profile shows some 48,000 clones; about nine tenths of them were found once. Of the sample, approximately 5% is held by the ten largest clones. The sequenced sample was peripheral blood. These receptors were taken from a man aged 70 or older with acute or convalescent COVID-19.

CDR3 residues: CASSLGGGRELNEKLFF. The CDR3 nucleotides read TGTGCCAGCAGCTTAGGAGGGGGCCGGGAGTTAAATGAAAAACTGTTTTTT. The genes are TRBV7-6 and TRBJ1-4; 7 bases agree with TRBD1. The CDR3 is 17 residues long. Trimming cost V 1 base and J 5 bases; bases outside gene matches: 10. CDR1 is SGHVS and CDR2 is FNYEAQ in the germline V gene.

This clone was seen only once. J is TRBJ2-3 and V is TRBV2; 11 nucleotides match TRBD2. V was clipped by 6 bases and J by 5 bases; unmatched bases: 4. Germline V gene sequence: CDR1 SNHLY, CDR2 FYNNEI. There are 14 residues in the CDR3. Here the CDR3 DNA reads TGTGCCAGCAGCCCTGGACTAGCGGGAGATACGCAGTATTTT. Its protein is CASSPGLAGDTQYF.

V gene TRBV7-9 combines with J gene TRBJ1-1; tentatively, D is TRBD1 (6 bases). Germline lookup yields CDR1 SEHNR and CDR2 FQNEAQ (reference sequence). V dropped 2 bases and J dropped 11 bases, with 12 bases sitting between them. The CDR3 covers 12 residues. CDR3 residues: CASSLRQGRAFF. CDR3 in DNA: TGTGCCAGCAGCTTACGGCAGGGGCGGGCTTTCTTT.

The V gene is TRBV27, the J gene TRBJ2-2, with D maybe TRBD1 (6 bases). CDR3 length: 14 amino acids. Germline-derived CDR1 and CDR2 are MNHEY and SMNVEV (reference sequence). V was pared by 3 bases and J by 3 bases, with 8 bases between. CDR3 DNA sequence: TGTGCCAGCAGTTTTCAGGGGTACACCGGGGAGCTGTTTTTT. Translated: CASSFQGYTGELFF.